Here is one T cell receptor beta chain with its context. This clone was detected a few times. Its specific antigen is unknown. There are no base qualities to consult, and no much larger clone falls within one base. The entire isolated RNA was reverse transcribed using the High Capacity cDNA Reverse Transcription Kit, and thus expressed TCRB transcripts were sequenced. Deep immunoSEQ sequencing was performed on naive, central memory and regulatory T cell samples, with an average of roughly 3.5 million total reads per sample. After sorted cells were lysed in RLT buffer, RNA was extracted with DNase-treated RNeasy Micro or Mini kits, with the choice depending on cell number. Each cell subset was processed on its own to prevent cross-contamination, while patient and healthy donor samples were processed together. The immunoSEQ multiplex PCR was used to amplify TCRB sequences from cDNA, yielding 87-bp fragments that span the CDR3 region. Amplicons were sequenced on the Illumina HiSeq platform. Concerning the study's data processing: PCR bias was computationally corrected using synthetic template baselines, reads within Hamming distance 2 were collapsed, and singletons that could not be merged were discarded. Reads were aligned to IMGT to assign V, D and J genes, CDR3 length, and insertions or deletions at six rearrangement sites. Within each subset, clonotype counts were normalized to sorted cell number, and only after that were true diversity and Gini coefficients computed with the tcR R package. The overlap coefficient, calculated on TCRB nucleotide sequences, was used to measure repertoire sharing. Out-of-frame TCRB sequences from naive cells were analyzed to stand in for the pre-selection repertoire. Entries here come from immuneACCESS through TCRdb and include only in-frame sequences with V and J called. Some clones fail to appear in such tables; in the studies checked, an unresolved V gene covers under half of the shortfall, and the cause of the remainder is unknown. Clone size and V and J calls were adopted from that table, with D and trimming inferred from the DNA. The sample yields fewer than 250,000 clones; around 68% were counted once. Approximately 0.05% of the sample lies in the top ten.

Per the germline V gene (reference sequence), GTSNPN is the CDR1 and SVGIG is the CDR2. The V end loses 2 bases and the J end loses 2 bases, and a stretch of 9 bases separates them. Inclusive of the bounding cysteine and phenylalanine, the CDR3 is 13 residues long. The entry retains the CDR3 DNA only, 39 bases that are in frame from base 1. A single peripheral blood draw of around 100 mL on average was collected from each donor into heparinised tubes. A BD FACSAria II and a panel including CD45RO, CCR7, CD25, CD127, CD95 and CD27 were used to sort naive, central memory, regulatory and stem cell-like memory CD4+ T cells. A purity above 95% was achieved for all sorted populations. PBMCs were separated immediately by Lymphoprep density gradient centrifugation and were stained directly, without being cultured. To minimize batch effects, samples were stained and sorted in pairs, one healthy donor with one patient per experiment.

The sample originates from a study of beta chain features in type 1 diabetes (dated by TCRdb to 2016 to 2019). In terms of the full investigation: Mean age, gender distribution, total cell number and subset yield did not differ between patients and healthy donors. Across all samples, almost 110 million sorted cells were examined, and cell number per subset correlated strongly with RNA yield. Naive and central memory subsets were obtained from all 30 or so donors, but regulatory and stem cell-like memory subsets were isolated from only 8 patients and roughly eight healthy donors. In the study, TCRB repertoires of sorted circulating CD4+ T cell subsets from recently diagnosed type 1 diabetes patients were compared with those of matched healthy donors. Points the paper makes about the study in general: Fewer insertions and more nucleotide deletions at VDJ recombination sites were observed in patients with type 1 diabetes, implying thymic rearrangement abnormalities. Shorter templates might be favored by PCR, yet because patient and control samples were amplified and corrected together, any such skew would affect both groups equally. Naive, central memory and regulatory TCRB repertoires appeared to be more alike among patients than among healthy donors. Because cDNA rather than genomic DNA was sequenced, highly expressing activated cells could have been over-represented, although no difference in activation and CD3 levels was found between groups. Because small numbers of individuals were included in the HLA sub-analyses, any influence of HLA type on TCRB rearrangement was left unresolved. In all four CD4+ subsets, TCRB CDR3 length was moderately but significantly shorter in type 1 diabetes patients.

The sequenced sample was naive CD4+ T cells from blood. Taken with the paper, the label for cell subset or site translates to: true naive CD4+ T cells. The chain couples TRBV30 to TRBJ2-5, with no reliable assignment of the D segment. This receptor was identified in a man under 40 in good health. The DNA sequence follows: TGTGCCTGGAGTCTGAGGTGGCAAGAGACCCAGTACTTC. Translation gives CAWSLRWQETQYF.